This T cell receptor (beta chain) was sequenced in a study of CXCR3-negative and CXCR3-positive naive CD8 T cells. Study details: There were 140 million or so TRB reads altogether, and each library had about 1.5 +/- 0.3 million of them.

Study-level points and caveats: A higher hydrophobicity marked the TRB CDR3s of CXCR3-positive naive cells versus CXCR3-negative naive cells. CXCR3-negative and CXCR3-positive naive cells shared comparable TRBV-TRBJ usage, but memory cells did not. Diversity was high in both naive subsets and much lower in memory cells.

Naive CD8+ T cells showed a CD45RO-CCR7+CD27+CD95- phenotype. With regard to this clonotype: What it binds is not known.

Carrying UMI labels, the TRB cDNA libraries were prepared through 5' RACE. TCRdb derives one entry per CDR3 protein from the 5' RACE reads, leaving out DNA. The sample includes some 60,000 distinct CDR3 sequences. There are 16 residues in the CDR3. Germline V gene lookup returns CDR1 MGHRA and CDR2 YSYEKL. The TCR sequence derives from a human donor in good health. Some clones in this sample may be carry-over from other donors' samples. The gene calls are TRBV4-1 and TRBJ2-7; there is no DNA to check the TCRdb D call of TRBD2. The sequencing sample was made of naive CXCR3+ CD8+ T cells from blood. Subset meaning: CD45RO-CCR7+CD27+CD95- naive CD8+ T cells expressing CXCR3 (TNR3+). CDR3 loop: CASSRTSGTSFYEQYF.